A selection of T cell receptor beta chains follows, all from one sample in a study of blood T cell repertoires in COVID-19. Produced via immunoSEQ multiplex PCR; TCRdb's table is partial and in-frame only. This sample has just under 250,000 clones, with more than 75% found just once. Sequencing was done on a sample of peripheral blood. The receptor source for this set is a woman aged 30 to 39 who had recovered from COVID-19. CDR3s include the opening cysteine and the closing phenylalanine or tryptophan. Fields, in order: V gene, J gene, clone size, CDR3 protein. Where a row states a size, it is once, few, many or the class of an expanded clone; other rows omit it.

>TRBV7-2|TRBJ1-5|NA
CASSLDGQGGQPQHF
>TRBV7-6|TRBJ2-1|many
CASSLATSSGVSYNEQFF
>TRBV11-2|TRBJ2-3|NA
CASSLDRGGTDTQYF
>TRBV3-1/TRBV3-2|TRBJ2-3|NA
CASSPPTGSYTQYF
>TRBV2|TRBJ2-5|NA
CASRAGTGGGETQYF
>TRBV5-1|TRBJ2-2|NA
CASSLDRAATGELFF
>TRBV19|TRBJ1-2|NA
CASSIPRGDYGYTF
>TRBV6-5|TRBJ2-5|NA
CASSYSRLTGVETQYF
>TRBV5-1|TRBJ2-7|NA
CASSLESSSYEQYF
>TRBV19|TRBJ1-1|NA
CASSMIGDRRNTEAFF
>TRBV6-5|TRBJ2-5|NA
CASSPKQGRQETQYF
>TRBV7-9|TRBJ2-2|NA
CASILGEENTGELFF
>TRBV6-5|TRBJ1-1|NA
CASSYAGRNTEAFF
>TRBV6-4|TRBJ2-4|NA
CASSDSLTSNIQYF
>TRBV9|TRBJ2-1|NA
CASSVGDRGYNEQFF
>TRBV13|TRBJ2-1|NA
CASSQPGLAENEQFF
>TRBV7-6|TRBJ2-7|NA
CASSFGGTGFEQYF
>TRBV25-1|TRBJ1-4|few
CASSELFGEGSGEKLFF
>TRBV9|TRBJ2-1|NA
CASSDLAGGYNEQFF
>TRBV29-1|TRBJ2-7|NA
CSVSQGGSGAYEQYF
>TRBV7-3|TRBJ2-1|NA
CASSSDRGAYNEQFF
>TRBV27|TRBJ2-3|NA
CASSAGTGESDTQYF
>TRBV2|TRBJ2-3|NA
CASSEVVTDTQYF
>TRBV28|TRBJ2-7|NA
CASNGGTEYYEQYF
>TRBV9|TRBJ2-3|NA
CASSPSARGDPEAQYF
>TRBV9|TRBJ1-5|NA
CASSEQVGQPQHF
>TRBV19|TRBJ2-1|NA
CASSKSTVEQFF
>TRBV9|TRBJ2-7|NA
CASSVGVLSEQYF
>TRBV6-5|TRBJ2-5|NA
CASRFSGGRETQYF
>TRBV7-2|TRBJ2-5|NA
CASSKEQGLAQYF
>TRBV27|TRBJ2-7|NA
CASSLKGPSGGPYEQYF
>TRBV5-1|TRBJ2-1|NA
CASSPGGSGVNEQFF
>TRBV5-1|TRBJ1-3|NA
CASSSGEYAGNTIYF
>TRBV5-6|TRBJ1-6|NA
CASSLDRGQNDSPLHF
>TRBV2|TRBJ2-5|NA
CASSGTSWETQYF
>TRBV2|TRBJ2-3|NA
CASSGLAGFSDTQYF
>TRBV4-1|TRBJ2-5|NA
CASSQVPTGIQETQYF
>TRBV18|TRBJ1-1|NA
CASSRGQALNTEAFF
>TRBV7-8|TRBJ2-3|once
CASSLVRGSTDTQYF
>TRBV4-1|TRBJ2-5|NA
CASSQVGSQETQYF
>TRBV7-2|TRBJ2-5|NA
CASSPAGLVWETQYF
>TRBV14|TRBJ1-1|NA
CASSQVYGGAEAFF
>TRBV7-9|TRBJ2-1|NA
CASSPQAGTGAPLGFF
>TRBV3-1/TRBV3-2|TRBJ1-3|NA
CASSPYRDRGLGNTIYF
>TRBV9|TRBJ2-5|NA
CASSVGLAGVNQETQYF
>TRBV3-1/TRBV3-2|TRBJ2-3|NA
CASSHTGTTLSSTDTQYF
>TRBV2|TRBJ1-5|NA
CASSEARGGQPQHF
>TRBV9|TRBJ2-2|once
CASSVATDRGHTGELFF
>TRBV5-6|TRBJ2-7|NA
CASMRGPYEQYF
>TRBV10-3|TRBJ1-1|NA
CAIKPGGGRGNTEGAFF
>TRBV12-3/TRBV12-4|TRBJ1-1|NA
CASSFRQGTEAFF
>TRBV10-3|TRBJ1-6|once
CAISESWGPNSPLHF
>TRBV5-1|TRBJ2-1|NA
CASSFETSGGDEQFF
>TRBV13|TRBJ2-7|once
CASSTKYEQYF
>TRBV9|TRBJ2-4|NA
CASSVSGLAKNIQYF